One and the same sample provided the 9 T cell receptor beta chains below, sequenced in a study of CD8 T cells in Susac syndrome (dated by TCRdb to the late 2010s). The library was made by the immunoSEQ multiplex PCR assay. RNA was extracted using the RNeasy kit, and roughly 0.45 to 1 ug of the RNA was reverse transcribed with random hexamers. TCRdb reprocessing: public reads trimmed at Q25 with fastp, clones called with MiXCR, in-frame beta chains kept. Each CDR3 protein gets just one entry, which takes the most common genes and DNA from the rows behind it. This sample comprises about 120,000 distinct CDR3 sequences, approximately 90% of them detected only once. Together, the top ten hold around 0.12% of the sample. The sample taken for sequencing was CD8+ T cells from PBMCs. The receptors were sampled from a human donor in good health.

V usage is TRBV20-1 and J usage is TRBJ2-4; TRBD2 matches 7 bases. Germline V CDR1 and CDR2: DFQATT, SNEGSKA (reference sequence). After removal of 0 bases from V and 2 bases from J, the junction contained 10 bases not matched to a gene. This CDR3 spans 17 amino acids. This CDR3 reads CSARDLASGGSKNIQYF. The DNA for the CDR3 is TGCAGTGCTAGAGATTTAGCATCGGGGGGATCCAAAAACATTCAGTACTTC.

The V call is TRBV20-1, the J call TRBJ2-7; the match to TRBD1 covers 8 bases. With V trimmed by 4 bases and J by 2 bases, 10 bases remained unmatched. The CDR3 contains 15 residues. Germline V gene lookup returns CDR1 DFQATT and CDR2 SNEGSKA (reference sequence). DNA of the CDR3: TGCAGTGCTAACCAGGGACAGGCAAAAACCTACGAGCAGTACTTC. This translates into CSANQGQAKTYEQYF.

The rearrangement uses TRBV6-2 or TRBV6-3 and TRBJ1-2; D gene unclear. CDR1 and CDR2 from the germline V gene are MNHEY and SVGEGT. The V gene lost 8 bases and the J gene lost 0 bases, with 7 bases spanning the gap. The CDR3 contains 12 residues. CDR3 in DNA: TGTGCCAGCCGCCTCGCTAACTATGGCTACACCTTC. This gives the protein CASRLANYGYTF.

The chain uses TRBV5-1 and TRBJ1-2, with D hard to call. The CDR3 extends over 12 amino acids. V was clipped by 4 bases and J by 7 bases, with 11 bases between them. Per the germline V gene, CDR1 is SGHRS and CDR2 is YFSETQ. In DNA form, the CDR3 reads TGCGCCAGCAGCCACAGAAACGGTGGCTACACCTTC. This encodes CASSHRNGGYTF.

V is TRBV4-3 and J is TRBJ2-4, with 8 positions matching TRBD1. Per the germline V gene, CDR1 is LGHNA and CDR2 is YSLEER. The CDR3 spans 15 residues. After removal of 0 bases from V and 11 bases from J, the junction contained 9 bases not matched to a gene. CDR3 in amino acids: CASSQDHAGGSVQYF. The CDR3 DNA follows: TGCGCCAGCAGCCAAGATCACGCAGGGGGCTCGGTTCAGTACTTC.

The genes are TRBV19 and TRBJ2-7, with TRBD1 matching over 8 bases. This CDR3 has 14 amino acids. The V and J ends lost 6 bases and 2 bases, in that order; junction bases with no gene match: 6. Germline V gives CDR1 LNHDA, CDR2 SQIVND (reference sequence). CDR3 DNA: TGTGCCAGTAGCGACCGGGACAGGACCTACGAGCAGTACTTC. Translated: CASSDRDRTYEQYF.

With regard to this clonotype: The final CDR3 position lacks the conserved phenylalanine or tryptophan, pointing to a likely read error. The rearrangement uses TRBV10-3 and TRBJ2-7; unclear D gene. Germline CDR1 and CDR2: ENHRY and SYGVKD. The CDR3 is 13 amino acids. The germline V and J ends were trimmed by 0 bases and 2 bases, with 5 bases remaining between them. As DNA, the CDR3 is TGTGCCATCAGTGAGTCTGCACCCTACGAGCAGTACCTC. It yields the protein CAISESAPYEQYL.

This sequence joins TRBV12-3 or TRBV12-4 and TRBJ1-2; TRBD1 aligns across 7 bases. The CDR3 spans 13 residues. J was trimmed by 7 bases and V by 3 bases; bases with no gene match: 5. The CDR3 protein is CASSFDRALGYTF. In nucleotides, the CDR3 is TGTGCCAGCAGTTTCGACAGGGCCCTTGGCTACACCTTC.

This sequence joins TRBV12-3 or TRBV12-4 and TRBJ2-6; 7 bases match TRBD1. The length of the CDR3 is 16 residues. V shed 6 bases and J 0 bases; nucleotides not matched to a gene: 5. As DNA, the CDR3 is TGTGCCAGCAGGGGACAGCCCGGCTCTGGGGCCAACGTCCTGACTTTC. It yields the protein CASRGQPGSGANVLTF.